This TCR beta chain is drawn from a study of T cells expressing NK-cell markers. Looking at the study overall: Researchers got TCR beta repertoires out of sorted CD3+CD56+NKG2C+, CD3+CD56+NKG2C- and CD3+CD56-NKG2C+ T cells.

In regard to this clonotype: Its antigen is still unknown.

Looked up from germline, CDR1 is DFQATT and CDR2 is SNEGSKA (reference sequence). CDR3 length equals 13 residues. Scientists made TCR beta cDNA using 5'RACE template switching with UMIs. TCRdb re-called the 5' RACE reads and shows each CDR3 protein once, DNA omitted. Its listing shows some 500,000 distinct CDR3 sequences. Whole-study findings and limits: Of CD8+ T cells, roughly 1.0-7.0% belonged to dominant NKG2C+ clonotypes in five or six donors.

The TCR originated in a woman between 50 and 59 years old in good health. The V call is TRBV20-1, the J call TRBJ2-2; TCRdb gives TRBD1 as the D gene, but with no DNA this cannot be confirmed. The sequenced sample consisted of blood T cells: a sorted CD56 or NKG2C T cell subset, CD4+ or CD8+ T cells, or bulk PBMC T cells (not recorded which). CDR3 in amino acids: CSATGRFTGELFF.